These 23 T cell receptor beta chains were sequenced from one sample in a study of blood T cell repertoires in COVID-19. Clones were read by immunoSEQ multiplex PCR, and TCRdb kept only the in-frame ones, dropping some. The data show 200,000 to 250,000 clones, around nine tenths seen once. Source material: peripheral blood. The receptors were sampled from a woman aged 40 to 50 who had recovered from COVID-19.

This clone occurred once. This sequence joins TRBV19 and TRBJ1-2, with 11 nucleotides matching TRBD1. Germline CDR1 is LNHDA and CDR2 is SQIVND (reference sequence). The CDR3 sequence is 14 residues long. Trimming took 5 bases from V and 7 from J; bases not matched to a gene: 6. CDR3 coding DNA: TGTGCCAGTAGTTCTCTGGACAGGGGGCTTGGCTACACCTTC. Its protein product is CASSSLDRGLGYTF.

In DNA form, the CDR3 reads TGTGCCAGTAGTACCTTGACTGGGGGGACCTCTGGGGCCAACGTCCTGACTTTC. Its translation: CASSTLTGGTSGANVLTF. This rearrangement joins TRBV19 to TRBJ2-6; TRBD2 is a possible D gene (6 bases). From germline, CDR1 is LNHDA and CDR2 SQIVND (reference sequence). V lost 4 bases to trimming and J lost 0 bases, with 16 bases between them. CDR3 length: 18 amino acids.

V gene TRBV19 combines with J gene TRBJ1-5; D uncertain. CDR1 is LNHDA, CDR2 SQIVND, per germline (reference sequence). The CDR3 length is 16 residues. Trimming cost V 4 bases and J 0 bases, with 13 bases left between them. CDR3 in amino acids: CASSSYSYYSNQPQHF. CDR3 sequence (DNA): TGTGCCAGTAGTAGTTACAGCTATTATAGCAATCAGCCCCAGCATTTT.

The gene calls are TRBV2 and TRBJ2-5, with 8 bases aligning to TRBD1. The CDR3 covers 16 residues. CDR1 is SNHLY, CDR2 FYNNEI, per germline. The ends lost 6 bases at V and 2 bases at J; junction bases unmatched: 11. The CDR3, as DNA: TGTGCCAGCAGAACCAACTTAGGACAGGGACAAGAGACCCAGTACTTC. Translated: CASRTNLGQGQETQYF.

V is TRBV28 and J is TRBJ2-5; a weak D match, TRBD1 (7 bases). From germline, CDR1 is MDHEN and CDR2 SYDVKM. This CDR3 is built from 16 residues. The ends were cut back, 5 bases at V and 2 bases at J, with 18 bases in the middle. CDR3: CASSRGVAGGQETQYF. The CDR3 DNA reads as TGTGCCAGCAGTCGAGGGGTAGCAGGGGGGCAAGAGACCCAGTACTTC.

The chain couples TRBV11-2 to TRBJ2-5, with 9 positions matching TRBD2. The junction had 4 bases not matched to a gene; V was cut back by 1 base and J by 1 base. The CDR3 extends over 16 amino acids. CDR1 is SGHAT and CDR2 is FQNNGV in the germline V gene. The CDR3: CASSLVSGGLQETQYF. The CDR3 region has the DNA TGTGCCAGCAGCTTAGTTAGCGGGGGCCTCCAAGAGACCCAGTACTTC.

The chain combines TRBV11-3 with TRBJ2-2, with TRBD1 as a possible D gene (5 bases). Germline CDR1 reads SGHNT; CDR2 reads YENEEA. The CDR3 is 15 residues long. The V gene lost 5 bases and the J gene lost 1 base, with 11 bases spanning the gap. CDR3 loop: CASSPSTGNTGELFF. In DNA, the CDR3 is TGTGCCAGCAGCCCCTCAACAGGGAACACCGGGGAGCTGTTTTTT.

The sample holds one count of this clone. CDR3 coding DNA: TGTGCCCTTGGAAGAGGGAGCTCTGGAAACACCATATATTTT. Translating it yields CALGRGSSGNTIYF. The chain joins TRBV30 to TRBJ1-3, with unresolved D. Germline loops: CDR1 GTSNPN, CDR2 SVGIG (reference sequence). The CDR3 sequence is 14 residues long. V gave up 8 bases and J gave up 0 bases, with 14 bases separating them.

The chain links TRBV2 to TRBJ1-5; tentative D call: TRBD1 (6 bases). V lost 7 bases, J lost 4 bases, and 17 bases lay in between. CDR1 and CDR2 from the germline V gene are SNHLY and FYNNEI. The CDR3 sequence is 15 residues long. Here the CDR3 DNA reads TGTGCCAGCACCCCGAGGTGGACAGAAAATCAGCCCCAGCATTTT. Translation gives CASTPRWTENQPQHF.

The rearrangement links TRBV5-1 to TRBJ1-2; TRBD1 matches at 9 bases. The ends lost 3 bases at V and 8 bases at J; junction bases unmatched: 11. This CDR3 has 15 residues. In germline, CDR1 is SGHRS, CDR2 YFSETQ. The CDR3 nucleotides are TGCGCCAGCAGCTCCCCCGGGACAGGGAATACGGGCTACACCTTC. Encoded protein: CASSSPGTGNTGYTF.

This clone occurred a few times. The genes are TRBV19 and TRBJ1-5; TRBD1 matches at 7 bases. Germline-derived CDR1 and CDR2 are LNHDA and SQIVND (reference sequence). This CDR3 has 16 residues. The V and J ends lost 7 bases and 1 base, in that order; junction bases with no gene match: 10. The CDR3 bases are TGTGCCAGTACCGGGACCCTCAGGGGGAGCAATCAGCCCCAGCATTTT. Translation: CASTGTLRGSNQPQHF.

This chain uses TRBV3-1 (or the pseudogene TRBV3-2) with TRBJ2-1, with D possibly being TRBD2 (5 bases). The CDR3 has 14 residues. CDR1 is LGHDT and CDR2 is YNNKEL in the germline V gene (reference sequence). The V gene lost 3 bases and the J gene lost 4 bases, with 10 bases spanning the gap. The CDR3 is CASSQDRGYNEQFF. The DNA for the CDR3 is TGTGCCAGCAGCCAGGACCGGGGTTACAATGAGCAGTTCTTC.

The chain combines TRBV7-9 with TRBJ2-1; no clear D gene. This CDR3 is built from 13 residues. Trimming took 3 bases from V and 3 from J, leaving 6 bases between them. Germline V lookup: CDR1 SEHNR, CDR2 FQNEAQ (reference sequence). The CDR3 DNA reads as TGTGCCAGCAGCTTTACACACTACAATGAGCAGTTCTTC. Translating gives CASSFTHYNEQFF.

This clone was counted once. The J gene is TRBJ2-1, the V gene TRBV7-8, with D perhaps TRBD1 (5 bases). CDR1 is SGHVS, CDR2 FQNEAQ, per germline. With 3 bases removed from V and 1 base from J, the gap between germline ends came to 10 bases. The CDR3 is 15 residues long. Written as DNA, the CDR3 is TGTGCCAGCAGCTTCTCAGGGCCATCCTACAATGAGCAGTTCTTC. Translation gives CASSFSGPSYNEQFF.

The V call is TRBV19, the J call TRBJ2-1; no firm D call. The CDR3 has 15 amino acids. CDR1 and CDR2 from the germline V gene are LNHDA and SQIVND (reference sequence). V lost 2 bases and J lost 2, with 10 bases in between. In nucleotides, the CDR3 is TGTGCCAGTAGTATATCGAATAGTCCCTACAATGAGCAGTTCTTC. Protein sequence: CASSISNSPYNEQFF.

V gene TRBV5-1 combines with J gene TRBJ2-3, with TRBD2 as a possible D gene (6 bases). The germline V gene has CDR1 SGHRS and CDR2 YFSETQ. With 4 bases removed from V and 0 bases from J, the gap between germline ends came to 18 bases. The CDR3 contains 17 residues. DNA of the CDR3: TGCGCCAGCAGCCCCAGAGGAGGGATGTCAAGCACAGATACGCAGTATTTT. Protein sequence: CASSPRGGMSSTDTQYF.

This clone appeared a single time. The chain couples TRBV5-4 to TRBJ1-3; D is perhaps TRBD1 (5 bases). The CDR3 covers 15 residues. CDR1 is SGHNT, CDR2 YYREEE, per germline (reference sequence). V shed 1 base and J shed 0 bases, with 8 bases lying between them. For the CDR3, the DNA is TGTGCCAGCAGCTTGTTCCAGGGCTCTGGAAACACCATATATTTT. This codes for CASSLFQGSGNTIYF.

V usage is TRBV18 and J usage is TRBJ1-2; 9 bases line up with TRBD1. The CDR3 is made up of 16 amino acids. CDR1 is KGHSH, CDR2 LQKENI, per germline. The trim removed 1 base at V and 4 bases at J, leaving 7 bases unmatched. CDR3 DNA: TGTGCCAGCTCACCACTGGACAGGGGCGATATCTATGGCTACACCTTC. It encodes CASSPLDRGDIYGYTF.

The chain recombines TRBV12-3 or TRBV12-4 with TRBJ1-2; 7 nucleotides match TRBD1. V shed 6 bases, J shed 6 bases, and the junction held 4 bases outside the gene matches. The CDR3 contains 12 residues. Written as DNA, the CDR3 is TGTGCCAGCAGAACTGACAGGGATGGCTACACCTTC. Amino acid sequence: CASRTDRDGYTF.

This chain connects TRBV29-1 to TRBJ2-1; 8 bases are shared with TRBD2. Germline loops: CDR1 SQVTM, CDR2 ANQGSEA. This CDR3 spans 14 amino acids. V gave up 1 base and J gave up 10 bases; unmatched junction bases: 9. The CDR3 loop is CSVEAHGRAGEQFF. CDR3 DNA: TGCAGCGTTGAAGCGCACGGGAGGGCCGGAGAGCAGTTCTTC.

This chain connects TRBV6-2 or TRBV6-3 to TRBJ2-7, with a weak D call TRBD2 (5 bases). The germline gives CDR1 MNHEY, CDR2 SVGEGT. With 5 bases removed from V and 1 base from J, the gap between germline ends came to 9 bases. CDR3 size: 13 residues. DNA of the CDR3: TGTGCCAGCAGTCAAGCGGATTCCTACGAGCAGTACTTC. This sequence encodes CASSQADSYEQYF.

The chain has TRBV19 and TRBJ1-5; TRBD1 agrees at 8 bases. The germline CDR1 and CDR2 sequences are LNHDA and SQIVND (reference sequence). J lost 4 bases, V lost 5 bases, and 16 bases had no gene match. The CDR3 consists of 18 residues. This CDR3 reads CASSHSAVLDRANQPQHF. The CDR3 DNA reads as TGTGCCAGTAGTCATAGCGCCGTCCTGGACAGGGCTAATCAGCCCCAGCATTTT.

This chain uses TRBV7-2 with TRBJ2-7, with 9 positions matching TRBD2. The CDR3 consists of 16 residues. The junction had 5 bases not matched to a gene; V was cut back by 2 bases and J by 0 bases. In germline, CDR1 is SGHTA, CDR2 FQGNSA. Here the CDR3 reads CASSLTAGGGSYEQYF. As DNA, the CDR3 is TGTGCCAGCAGCTTAACCGCGGGAGGGGGCTCCTACGAGCAGTACTTC.